This paragraph covers one T cell receptor (beta chain) sequence. A much larger clone sits a single nucleotide away, making a read error possible. The record originates from a study of tumor and adjacent non-tumor tissue in lung cancer. No cell sorting was done before RNA was extracted from the tissue. Distant lung tissue was collected more than 3 cm away from the tumor edge. Donors were chemotherapy-naive, newly diagnosed lung cancer surgical patients in China, August–November 2014. A modified ARM-PCR protocol with three rounds of nested PCR amplified TCRbeta. Each CDR3 protein is one row after TCRdb ran MiXCR on the multiplex PCR reads. The sample includes approximately 100,000 distinct CDR3 sequences, roughly 60% seen only once; the top ten take roughly 18%. CDR1 DFQATT and CDR2 SNEGSKA come from the germline V gene (reference sequence). V was clipped by 6 bases and J by 3 bases, with 15 bases between them. The CDR3 extends over 13 amino acids.

This sequence was found in a man younger than 40 with non-small cell lung cancer. This sequence joins TRBV20-1 and TRBJ2-7, with D possibly being TRBD1 or TRBD2 (6 bases each). Material: distant non-tumor lung tissue. The CDR3 is CSAPFGGNYEQYF. In nucleotides, the CDR3 is TGCAGTGCCCCCTTCGGGGGCAACTACGAGCAGTACTTC.